The clone carrying this T cell receptor (beta chain) has more than one count but fewer than ten. V shed 2 bases and J shed 0 bases, with 8 bases lying between them. This CDR3 spans 14 amino acids. Germline assignment: CDR1 MDHEN and CDR2 SYDVKM. One entry per CDR3 protein results from TCRdb running MiXCR on the 5' RACE reads. The sample lists about 400,000 distinct CDR3 sequences; more than 15% were seen once. The record originates from a study of T-cell memory formation after mild COVID-19. The chain is built from TRBV28 and TRBJ2-7; the D call may be TRBD1 or TRBD2 (5 bases each). Sequencing was carried out using PBMCs or a T cell subset sorted from them (not recorded which). The TCR originated in a man between 18 and 35 years old who had mild COVID-19 (a few samples of this study predate the infection). Cell type and time point are not known. CDR3 residues: CASSLEGISYEQYV. DNA of the CDR3: TGTGCCAGCAGTTTAGAGGGGATCTCCTACGAGCAGTACGTC.